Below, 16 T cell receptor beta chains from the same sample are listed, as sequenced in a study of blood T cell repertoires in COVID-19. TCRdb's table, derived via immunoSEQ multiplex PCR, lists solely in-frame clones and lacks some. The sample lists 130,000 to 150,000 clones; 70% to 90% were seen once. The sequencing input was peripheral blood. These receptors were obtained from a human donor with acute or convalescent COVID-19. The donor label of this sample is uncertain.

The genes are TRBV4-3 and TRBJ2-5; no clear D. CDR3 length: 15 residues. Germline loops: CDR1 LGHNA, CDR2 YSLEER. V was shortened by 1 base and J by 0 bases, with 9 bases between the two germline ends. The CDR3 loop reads CASSQGLAYQETQYF. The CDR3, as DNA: TGCGCCAGCAGCCAAGGACTGGCGTACCAAGAGACCCAGTACTTC.

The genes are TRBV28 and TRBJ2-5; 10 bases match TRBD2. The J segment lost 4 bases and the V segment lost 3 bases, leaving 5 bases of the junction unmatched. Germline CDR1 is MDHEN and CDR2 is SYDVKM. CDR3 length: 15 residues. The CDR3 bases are TGTGCCAGCAGTTTGCCAGCGGGGGGGCCAGAGACCCAGTACTTC. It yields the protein CASSLPAGGPETQYF.

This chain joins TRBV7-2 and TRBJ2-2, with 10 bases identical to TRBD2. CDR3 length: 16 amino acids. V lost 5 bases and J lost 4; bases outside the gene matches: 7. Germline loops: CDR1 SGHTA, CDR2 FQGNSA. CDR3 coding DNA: TGTGCCAGCAGCCCTCCAGCGGGAGGGTTCACCGGGGAGCTGTTTTTT. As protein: CASSPPAGGFTGELFF.

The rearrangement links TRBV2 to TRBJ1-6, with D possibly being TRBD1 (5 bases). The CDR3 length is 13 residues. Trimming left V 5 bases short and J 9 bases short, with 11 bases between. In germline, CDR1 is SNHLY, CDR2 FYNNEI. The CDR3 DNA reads TGTGCCAGCAGTCCAGGGAGGGGTTCACCCCTCCACTTT. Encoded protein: CASSPGRGSPLHF.

CDR3 sequence reads: CASSSRQQPGNTIYF. The DNA of the CDR3 is TGTGCCAGCAGCTCCCGACAGCAGCCTGGAAACACCATATATTTT. The gene calls are TRBV7-9 and TRBJ1-3, with D maybe TRBD1 (5 bases). V lost 4 bases and J 2 bases, leaving 12 bases between the germline ends. The V gene's germline CDR1 is SEHNR and CDR2 FQNEAQ (reference sequence). This CDR3 has 15 amino acids.

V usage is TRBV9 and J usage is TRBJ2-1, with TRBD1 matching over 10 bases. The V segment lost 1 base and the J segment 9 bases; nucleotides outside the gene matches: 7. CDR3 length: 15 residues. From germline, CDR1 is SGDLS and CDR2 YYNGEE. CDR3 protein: CASSVRDRGEVEQFF. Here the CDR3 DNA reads TGTGCCAGCAGCGTACGGGACAGGGGAGAGGTTGAGCAGTTCTTC.

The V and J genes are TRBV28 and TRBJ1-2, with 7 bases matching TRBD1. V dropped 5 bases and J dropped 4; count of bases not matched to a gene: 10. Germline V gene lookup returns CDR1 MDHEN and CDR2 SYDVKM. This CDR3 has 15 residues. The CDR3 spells CASSNEGALLYGYTF. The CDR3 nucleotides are TGTGCCAGCAGTAATGAGGGGGCCCTCCTCTATGGCTACACCTTC.

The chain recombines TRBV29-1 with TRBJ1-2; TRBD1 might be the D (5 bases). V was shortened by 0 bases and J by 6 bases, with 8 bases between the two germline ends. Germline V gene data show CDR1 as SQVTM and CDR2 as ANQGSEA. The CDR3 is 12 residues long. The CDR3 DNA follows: TGCAGCGTTGAAGATGCAGGGCATGGCTACACCTTC. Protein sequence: CSVEDAGHGYTF.

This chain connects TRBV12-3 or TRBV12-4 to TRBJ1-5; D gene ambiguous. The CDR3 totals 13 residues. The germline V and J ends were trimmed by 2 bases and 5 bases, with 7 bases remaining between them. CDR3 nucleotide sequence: TGTGCCAGCAGTTTAAGCACCGATCAGCCCCAGCATTTT. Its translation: CASSLSTDQPQHF.

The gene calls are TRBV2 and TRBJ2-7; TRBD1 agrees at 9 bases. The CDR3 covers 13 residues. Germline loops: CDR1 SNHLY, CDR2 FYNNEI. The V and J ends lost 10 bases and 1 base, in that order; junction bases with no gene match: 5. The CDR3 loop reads CATQGQGSYEQYF. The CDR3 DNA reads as TGTGCCACCCAAGGACAGGGGTCCTACGAGCAGTACTTC.

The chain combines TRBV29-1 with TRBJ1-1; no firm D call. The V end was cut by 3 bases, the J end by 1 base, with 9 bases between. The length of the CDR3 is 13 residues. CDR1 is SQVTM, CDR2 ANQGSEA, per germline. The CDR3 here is CSVEGTANTEAFF. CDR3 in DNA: TGCAGCGTTGAGGGTACAGCGAACACTGAAGCTTTCTTT. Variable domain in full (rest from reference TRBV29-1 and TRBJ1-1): SAVISQKPSRDICQRGTSLTIQCQVDSQVTMMFWYRQQPGQSLTLIATANQGSEATYESGFVIDKFPISRPNLTFSTLTVSNMSPEDSSIYLCSVEGTANTEAFFGQGTRLTVV.

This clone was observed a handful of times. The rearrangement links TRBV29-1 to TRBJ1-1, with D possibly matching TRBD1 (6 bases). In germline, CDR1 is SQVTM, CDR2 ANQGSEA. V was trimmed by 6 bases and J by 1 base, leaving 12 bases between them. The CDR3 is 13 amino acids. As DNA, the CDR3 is TGCAGCGTAGCCGGACAGCAGAACACTGAAGCTTTCTTT. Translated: CSVAGQQNTEAFF.

Here the CDR3 DNA reads TGTGCCAGCAGCTTAGACTACACAGATACGCAGTATTTT. The encoded protein is CASSLDYTDTQYF. The genes are TRBV11-3 and TRBJ2-3; D remains ambiguous. Germline V gene lookup returns CDR1 SGHNT and CDR2 YENEEA. The ends were cut back, 0 bases at V and 2 bases at J, with 3 bases in the middle. This CDR3 spans 13 amino acids.

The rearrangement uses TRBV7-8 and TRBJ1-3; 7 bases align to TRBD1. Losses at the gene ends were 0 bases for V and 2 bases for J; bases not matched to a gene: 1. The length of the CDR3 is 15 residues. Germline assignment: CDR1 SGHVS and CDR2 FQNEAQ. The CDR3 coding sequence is TGTGCCAGCAGCTTAGCGGGGACAGCTGGAAACACCATATATTTT. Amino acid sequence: CASSLAGTAGNTIYF.

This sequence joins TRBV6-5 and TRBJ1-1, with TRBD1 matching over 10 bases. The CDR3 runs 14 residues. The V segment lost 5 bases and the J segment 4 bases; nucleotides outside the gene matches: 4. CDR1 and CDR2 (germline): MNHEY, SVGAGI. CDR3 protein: CASSTDRGLTEAFF. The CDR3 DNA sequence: TGTGCCAGCAGTACCGACAGGGGGCTCACTGAAGCTTTCTTT.

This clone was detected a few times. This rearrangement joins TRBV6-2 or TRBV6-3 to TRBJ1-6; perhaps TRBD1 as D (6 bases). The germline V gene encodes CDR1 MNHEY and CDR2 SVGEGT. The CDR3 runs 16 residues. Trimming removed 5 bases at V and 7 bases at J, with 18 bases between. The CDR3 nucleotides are TGTGCCAGCAGTCAGACCCCACAGGGTGACAATTCACCCCTCCACTTT. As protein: CASSQTPQGDNSPLHF.